Shown below are 2 T cell receptor beta chains from a single sample sequenced in a study of T cell responses to AZD1222 COVID-19 vaccine. The method was immunoSEQ multiplex PCR; TCRdb's version includes in-frame clones alone and lacks a portion of them. The data contain 90,000 to 150,000 clones, roughly nine tenths of them singletons. This specimen consisted of peripheral blood, obtained on day 0 of AZD1222 vaccination. All receptors derive from an adult in good health.

The genes are TRBV5-4 and TRBJ2-2; 9 positions agree with TRBD2. V dropped 4 bases and J dropped 6; count of bases not matched to a gene: 4. Germline assignment: CDR1 SGHNT and CDR2 YYREEE (reference sequence). This CDR3 comprises 14 residues. The CDR3 DNA follows: TGTGCCAGCAGCCCGCGGGGGGGCGCCGGGGAGCTGTTTTTT. Amino acid sequence: CASSPRGGAGELFF.

V usage is TRBV29-1 and J usage is TRBJ2-4; D perhaps matches TRBD1 (6 bases). Germline values: CDR1 SQVTM, CDR2 ANQGSEA. The CDR3 contains 14 residues. The V gene lost 5 bases and the J gene lost 1 base, with 12 bases spanning the gap. The DNA for the CDR3 is TGCAGCGTTCGACAGGCAATGGCCAAAAACATTCAGTACTTC. It encodes CSVRQAMAKNIQYF.